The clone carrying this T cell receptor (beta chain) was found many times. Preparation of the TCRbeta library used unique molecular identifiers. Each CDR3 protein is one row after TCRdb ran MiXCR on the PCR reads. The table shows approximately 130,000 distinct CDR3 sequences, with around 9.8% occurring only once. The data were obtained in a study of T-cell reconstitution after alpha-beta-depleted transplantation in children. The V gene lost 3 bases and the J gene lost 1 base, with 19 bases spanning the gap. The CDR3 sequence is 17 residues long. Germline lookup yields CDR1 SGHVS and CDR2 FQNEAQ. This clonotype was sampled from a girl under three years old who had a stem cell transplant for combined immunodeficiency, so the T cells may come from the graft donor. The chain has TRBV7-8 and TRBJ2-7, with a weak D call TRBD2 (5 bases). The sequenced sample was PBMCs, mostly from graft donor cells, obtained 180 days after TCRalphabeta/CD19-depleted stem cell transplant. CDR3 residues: CASSLVGIYSSSYEQYF. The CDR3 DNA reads TGTGCCAGCAGCTTGGTCGGGATTTACTCCTCTTCCTACGAGCAGTACTTC.